The table lists the clone carrying this TCR beta chain with a few counts. The antigen is unknown. This CDR3 contains 12 residues. The germline gives CDR1 DFQATT, CDR2 SNEGSKA (reference sequence). The ends were cut back, 5 bases at V and 1 base at J, with 8 bases in the middle. This record comes from a study of regulatory T cells in long-lasting Graves disease. Whole-study context: Persistent Graves' disease meant over 5 years of antithyroid drugs with positive TSH receptor antibodies.

Study outcomes and limitations: TRBV28, TRBJ1-2 and TRBJ2-5 were segments that persistent disease favored.

Time point meaning: persistent/refractory GD, antithyroid drugs over 5 years with positive TRAb. The TCR library was made from RNA that had been extracted from PBMCs in TRIzol. Building the TCR beta libraries relied on iRepertoire HTBI primers, and CDR3 regions underwent Arm-PCR. In the authors' workflow: Identification yielded some 65 TRBV and some 15 TRBJ segments across samples. In TCRdb, the multiplex PCR reads were re-called with MiXCR into one record per CDR3 protein. In this record, the V and J calls reflect TCRdb's handling and not the investigators' own analysis. Counted here are 500,000 to 800,000 distinct CDR3 sequences, roughly 30% occurring once; the ten biggest clones make up around 42%.

The V and J genes are TRBV20-1 and TRBJ2-5; D remains unclear. Material: peripheral blood mononuclear cells (PBMCs), obtained when the disease was refractory, from a patient treated with antithyroid drugs. This clonotype originated in a female donor with Graves disease. CDR3 region: CSASKAQETQYF. The CDR3 region has the DNA TGCAGTGCTTCGAAGGCCCAAGAGACCCAGTACTTC.